This is a list of T cell receptor beta chains from one sample in a study of shared clonotypes between healthy human individuals. Repertoires were generated with immunoSEQ multiplex PCR, while TCRdb's copy carries only in-frame clones and drops some. The sample yields some 580,000 clones, about 96% seen once. Specimen: naive CD4+ T cells sorted from blood. All receptors come from a woman aged 25-40 years in good health. The CDR3 runs from the conserved cysteine through the conserved F or W. D genes are given only for firm matches. Size is omitted from some rows. Given values are once, few, many or a class for expanded clones.

D	size	V	length	J	DNA	CDR3
NA	NA	TRBV6-5	15	TRBJ2-7	TGTGCCAGCAGTTACTCGATTGCCAGACACTACGAGCAGTACTTC	CASSYSIARHYEQYF
NA	NA	TRBV2	13	TRBJ2-1	TGTGCCAGCAGTGAGGTCCGAGACAATGAGCAGTTCTTC	CASSEVRDNEQFF
NA	NA	TRBV27	16	TRBJ1-3	TGTGCCAGCAGCTTCGGACAAACCTTTCAAAGAAACACCATATATTTT	CASSFGQTFQRNTIYF
NA	NA	TRBV5-8	16	TRBJ1-5	TGTGCCAGCAGCTTGGGTGGTTATTATAGCAATCAGCCCCAGCATTTT	CASSLGGYYSNQPQHF
TRBD2	NA	TRBV11-2	16	TRBJ2-5	TGTGCCAGCAGCTTGAATAGCGGGAGGCAGTTAGAGACCCAGTACTTC	CASSLNSGRQLETQYF
NA	NA	TRBV6-5	11	TRBJ1-1	TGTGCCAGCAGTTACAGGAGGGAGGCTTTCTTT	CASSYRREAFF
NA	NA	TRBV21-1	16	TRBJ2-7	TGTGCCAGCAGCAGCCCCGGGACAGAGGCATCCTACGAGCAGTACTTC	CASSSPGTEASYEQYF
NA	NA	TRBV18	13	TRBJ2-5	TGTGCCAGCTCACCACCGGCGCAAGAGACCCAGTACTTC	CASSPPAQETQYF
TRBD1	NA	TRBV5-1	15	TRBJ2-7	TGCGCCAGCCGTCCTCCCTCGACAGGGCCCTACGAGCAGTACTTC	CASRPPSTGPYEQYF
NA	NA	TRBV27	16	TRBJ1-6	TGTGCCAGCAGTATCCTCGGGAGCTCCTATAATTCACCCCTCCACTTT	CASSILGSSYNSPLHF
NA	once	TRBV28	16	TRBJ2-3	TGTGCCAGCAGTCCCGACTACACTTCTAGCACAGATACGCAGTATTTT	CASSPDYTSSTDTQYF
TRBD2	NA	TRBV11-2	18	TRBJ2-1	TGTGCCAGCAGCTCGAACAGGGTGGCTAGCGGGAAAAACAATGAGCAGTTCTTC	CASSSNRVASGKNNEQFF
NA	NA	TRBV5-1	16	TRBJ2-6	TGCGCCAGCAGCCTGTTCGGGAACTCTGGGGCCAACGTCCTGACTTTC	CASSLFGNSGANVLTF
NA	NA	TRBV6-1	14	TRBJ2-5	TGTGCCAGCAGTGAAGAAGGATGGGTTGAGACCCAGTACTTC	CASSEEGWVETQYF
NA	NA	TRBV2	15	TRBJ2-3	TGTGCCAGCAGTAGGTTGCGAACAGGCACAGATACGCAGTATTTT	CASSRLRTGTDTQYF
NA	NA	TRBV6-6	13	TRBJ2-3	TGTGCCAGCAGTTACTGGGGCCCCGAGATGCAGTATTTT	CASSYWGPEMQYF
TRBD2	NA	TRBV7-7	16	TRBJ2-3	TGTGCCAGCAGCTTGGGAGGGTCCGACGGCACAGATACGCAGTATTTT	CASSLGGSDGTDTQYF
TRBD2	NA	TRBV10-2	13	TRBJ2-1	TGCGCCAGCAAACTAGCGGGAGCAGATGAGCAGTTCTTC	CASKLAGADEQFF
NA	NA	TRBV2	15	TRBJ2-3	TGTGCCAGCAGTCTACAGGGTCTCAGAACAGATACGCAGTATTTT	CASSLQGLRTDTQYF
NA	once	TRBV28	13	TRBJ1-2	TGTGCCAGCATAGGCAGGTCAGGGTATGGCTACACCTTC	CASIGRSGYGYTF
NA	NA	TRBV4-1	17	TRBJ1-3	TGCGCCAGCAGCCCCAGACCCTTGTGGGTTTCGGGAAACACCATATATTTT	CASSPRPLWVSGNTIYF
TRBD2	NA	TRBV27	14	TRBJ2-7	TGTGCCAGCAAAAGAGCGGGAGTTGAGTACGAGCAGTACTTC	CASKRAGVEYEQYF
NA	NA	TRBV7-9	15	TRBJ1-2	TGTGCCAGCAGCTCAAGAGGTACAGGGCTGGAGGGCTACACCTTC	CASSSRGTGLEGYTF
NA	NA	TRBV7-2	14	TRBJ1-1	TGTGCCAGCAGCGATTACGGGATTTCCAAGGCAGCTTTCTTT	CASSDYGISKAAFF
NA	NA	TRBV10-1	12	TRBJ2-2	TGCGCCAGCAGCCGGACTCCCGGGGAGCTGTTTTTT	CASSRTPGELFF
TRBD1	NA	TRBV28	12	TRBJ1-1	TGTGCCAGCAGACCCGAAGACAGGGGCGCTTTCTTT	CASRPEDRGAFF
NA	once	TRBV2	12	TRBJ2-7	TGTGCCAGCCGTAGAGGTCCCTACGAGCAGTACTTC	CASRRGPYEQYF
TRBD2	NA	TRBV7-9	18	TRBJ2-7	TGTGCCAGCAGCGTCGGGACTAGCGGGAGGGGGTTACTTTCGGAGCAGTACTTC	CASSVGTSGRGLLSEQYF